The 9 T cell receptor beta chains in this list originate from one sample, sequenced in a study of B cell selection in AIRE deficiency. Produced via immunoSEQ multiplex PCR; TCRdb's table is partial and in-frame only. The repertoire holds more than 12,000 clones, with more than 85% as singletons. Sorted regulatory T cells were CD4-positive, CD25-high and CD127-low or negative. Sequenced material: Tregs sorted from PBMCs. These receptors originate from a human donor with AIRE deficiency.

As DNA, the CDR3 is TGCGCCAGCAGCCAAATGGGACAGGGAGGTTCTGGAAACACCATATATTTT. Protein product: CASSQMGQGGSGNTIYF. The chain joins TRBV4-3 to TRBJ1-3; 9 bases agree with TRBD1. CDR3 length equals 17 residues. Germline V gives CDR1 LGHNA, CDR2 YSLEER. V lost 2 bases, J lost 1 base, and 6 bases stayed unmatched.

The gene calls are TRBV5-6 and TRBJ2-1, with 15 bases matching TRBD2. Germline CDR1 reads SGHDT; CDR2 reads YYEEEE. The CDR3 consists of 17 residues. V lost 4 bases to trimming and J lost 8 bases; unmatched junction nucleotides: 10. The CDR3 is CASSTGLAGGSSYEQFF. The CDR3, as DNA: TGTGCCAGCAGCACCGGACTAGCGGGAGGGTCTTCTTATGAGCAGTTCTTC.

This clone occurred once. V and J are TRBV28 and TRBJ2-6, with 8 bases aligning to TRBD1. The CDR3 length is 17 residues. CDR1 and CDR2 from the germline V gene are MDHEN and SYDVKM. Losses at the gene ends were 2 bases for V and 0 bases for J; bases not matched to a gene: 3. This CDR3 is CASSLGTGPSGANVLTF. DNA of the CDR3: TGTGCCAGCAGTTTAGGGACAGGCCCCTCTGGGGCCAACGTCCTGACTTTC.

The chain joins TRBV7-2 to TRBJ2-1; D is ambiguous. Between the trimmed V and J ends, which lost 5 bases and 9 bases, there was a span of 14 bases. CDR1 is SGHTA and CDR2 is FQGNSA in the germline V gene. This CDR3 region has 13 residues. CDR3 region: CASSPSFPGEQFF. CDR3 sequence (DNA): TGTGCCAGCAGCCCATCATTCCCGGGTGAGCAGTTCTTC.

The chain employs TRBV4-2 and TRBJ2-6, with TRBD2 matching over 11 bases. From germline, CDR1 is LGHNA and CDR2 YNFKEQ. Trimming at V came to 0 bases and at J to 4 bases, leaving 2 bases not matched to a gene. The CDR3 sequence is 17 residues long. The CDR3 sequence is CASSQDSSGRGANVLTF. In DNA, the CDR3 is TGTGCCAGCAGCCAAGACTCTAGCGGGAGGGGGGCCAACGTCCTGACTTTC.

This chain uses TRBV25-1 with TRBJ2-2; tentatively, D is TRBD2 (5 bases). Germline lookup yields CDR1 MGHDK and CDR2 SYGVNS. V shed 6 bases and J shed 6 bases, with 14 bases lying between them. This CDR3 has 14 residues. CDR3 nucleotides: TGTGCCAGCAGGGTCGGGGTGGGCGCCGGGGAGCTGTTTTTT. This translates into CASRVGVGAGELFF.

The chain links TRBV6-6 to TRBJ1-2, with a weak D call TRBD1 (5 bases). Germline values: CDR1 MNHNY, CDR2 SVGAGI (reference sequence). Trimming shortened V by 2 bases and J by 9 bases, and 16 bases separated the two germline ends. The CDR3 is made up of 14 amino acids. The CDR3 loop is CASSYLSGSGRYTF. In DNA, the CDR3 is TGTGCCAGCAGTTACCTCTCAGGGTCAGGGCGCTACACCTTC.

The CDR3: CASSQDRREIGYGYTF. CDR3 DNA: TGCGCCAGCAGCCAAGACCGTAGGGAGATCGGATATGGCTACACCTTC. The chain joins TRBV4-3 to TRBJ1-2, with D hard to call. The CDR3 runs to 16 residues. The V end lost 0 bases, the J end lost 5 bases, and 16 bases lay between the germline ends. CDR1 is LGHNA, CDR2 YSLEER, per germline.

CDR3 sequence reads: CASSTDRGHWEQYF. CDR3 bases: TGTGCCAGCAGCACTGATAGGGGGCATTGGGAGCAGTACTTC. The chain couples TRBV5-5 to TRBJ2-7, with 7 bases fitting TRBD1. There are 14 residues in the CDR3. V dropped 4 bases and J dropped 7; count of bases not matched to a gene: 11. The germline V gene encodes CDR1 SGHKS and CDR2 YYEKEE (reference sequence).